This TCR beta chain is from a study of technical replicates of blood from a few donors (dated by TCRdb to 2016 to 2017). With regard to this clone: This clone's antigen is unknown. Base qualities are not at hand, and no much larger clone is one base apart.

Library prep was done by the immunoSEQ multiplex PCR assay. This is the immuneACCESS table as TCRdb keeps it, with only in-frame sequences that have V and J called. A part of the clones is gone; compared with another copy, unresolved V genes explain less than half, and the rest is unexplained. This sample gives some 78,000 clones in total; over 85% of them show up just once. Around 0.25% of the sample lies in the top ten. Trimming takes 5 bases from V and 0 bases from J, and the germline ends sit 13 bases apart. From the germline V gene, CDR1 is SGHTA and CDR2 is FQGNSA. The CDR3 runs 15 residues from the cysteine to the phenylalanine. The DNA shown is the 45-base CDR3, in frame from base 1.

The sequencing sample was made of T cells isolated from PBMCs. The chain is encoded by TRBV7-2 joined to TRBJ1-1; matching of 5 bases hints at TRBD1 as the D gene. The receptor's source is a human donor in good health. This receptor has the CDR3 CASSPTGVLNTEAFF. The DNA sequence is as follows: TGTGCCAGCAGCCCTACAGGCGTCTTGAACACTGAAGCTTTCTTT.